What follows are 17 T cell receptor beta chains derived from one specimen sequenced in a study of PD-L1 blockade in urothelial cancer. Stated time point: pretreatment peripheral blood. TCRdb's table, derived via immunoSEQ multiplex PCR, lists solely in-frame clones and lacks some. Of some 89,000 clones listed, about 83% were seen once; the top ten hold around an eighth. The sequences come from PBMCs, collected around atezolizumab (anti-PD-L1) treatment. These TCRs come from a man aged 60-69 years with urothelial cancer.

The chain recombines TRBV25-1 with TRBJ1-2; TRBD1 matches at 9 bases. CDR1 is MGHDK, CDR2 SYGVNS, per germline. The CDR3 has 14 amino acids. The CDR3 protein is CATGTGITNYGYTF. For the CDR3, the DNA is TGTGCGACCGGGACAGGGATAACTAACTATGGCTACACCTTC.

This sequence joins TRBV9 and TRBJ2-2; 8 bases match TRBD1. This CDR3 spans 17 amino acids. CDR1 is SGDLS and CDR2 is YYNGEE in the germline V gene. V was clipped by 3 bases and J by 2 bases; unmatched bases: 9. In nucleotides, the CDR3 is TGTGCCAGCAGCGCCCACCGGGACAGGATAAACACCGGGGAGCTGTTTTTT. Amino acid sequence: CASSAHRDRINTGELFF.

The gene calls are TRBV2 and TRBJ2-5, with D tentatively TRBD1 (5 bases). There are 16 residues in the CDR3. Per the germline V gene, CDR1 is SNHLY and CDR2 is FYNNEI. Trimming stripped 8 bases from V and 5 bases from J, with 24 bases between. The CDR3 region is CASSVTEFRAVETQYF. The DNA for the CDR3 is TGTGCCAGCTCCGTGACAGAGTTTAGAGCTGTGGAGACCCAGTACTTC. Filled out from reference TRBV2 and TRBJ2-5, the complete variable domain reads EPEVTQTPSHQVTQMGQEVILRCVPISNHLYFYWYRQILGQKVEFLVSFYNNEISEKSEIFDDQFSVERPDGSNFTLKIRSTKLEDSAMYFCASSVTEFRAVETQYFGPGTRLLVL.

This chain connects TRBV11-3 to TRBJ2-3; D is unresolved. The CDR3 is made up of 16 amino acids. Looked up from germline, CDR1 is SGHNT and CDR2 is YENEEA. V was shortened by 3 bases and J by 0 bases, with 13 bases between the two germline ends. The CDR3: CASSLGSRRSTDTQYF. The CDR3, as DNA: TGTGCCAGCAGCTTGGGTTCGCGGCGGAGCACAGATACGCAGTATTTT.

The chain recombines TRBV28 with TRBJ1-4, with D possibly being TRBD1 (6 bases). The germline gives CDR1 MDHEN, CDR2 SYDVKM. V lost 6 bases, J lost 7 bases, and 9 bases lay in between. This CDR3 has 12 amino acids. This CDR3 reads CASRQGLEKLFF. CDR3 in DNA: TGTGCCAGCAGACAGGGTCTTGAAAAACTGTTTTTT.

The V gene is TRBV7-2, the J gene TRBJ1-1; 8 bases match TRBD1. Trimming at V came to 2 bases and at J to 3 bases, leaving 8 bases not matched to a gene. The CDR3 loop spans 16 amino acids. The germline CDR1 and CDR2 sequences are SGHTA and FQGNSA. CDR3 sequence (DNA): TGTGCCAGCAGCTTAAGAGGTCTGGGACAGGACACTGAAGCTTTCTTT. This translates into CASSLRGLGQDTEAFF. The variable domain in full, with the rest retrieved from reference TRBV7-2 and TRBJ1-1, is GAGVSQSPSNKVTEKGKDVELRCDPISGHTALYWYRQSLGQGLEFLIYFQGNSAPDKSGLPSDRFSAERTGGSVSTLTIQRTQQEDSAVYLCASSLRGLGQDTEAFFGQGTRLTVV.

The V and J genes are TRBV11-3 and TRBJ2-1; 11 bases fit TRBD2. The CDR3 covers 16 residues. Trimming removed 1 base from V and 6 bases from J; junction bases left unmatched: 5. Germline V lookup: CDR1 SGHNT, CDR2 YENEEA. Written as DNA, the CDR3 is TGTGCCAGCAGCTTAGTTATAGCGGGGGGGCCCAATGAGCAGTTCTTC. This sequence encodes CASSLVIAGGPNEQFF.

The V and J genes are TRBV2 and TRBJ2-3, with TRBD2 matching over 9 bases. CDR3 length: 13 residues. Germline V gene lookup returns CDR1 SNHLY and CDR2 FYNNEI. The J segment lost 6 bases and the V segment lost 8 bases, leaving 6 bases of the junction unmatched. For the CDR3, the DNA is TGTGCCAGCGGGGTAGCGGGAGTCGATACGCAGTATTTT. Translation: CASGVAGVDTQYF.

This chain uses TRBV6-5 with TRBJ2-3; no reliable D call. CDR3 length: 14 amino acids. Germline V gene data show CDR1 as MNHEY and CDR2 as SVGAGI. V lost 7 bases and J lost 4, with 15 bases in between. The CDR3 DNA follows: TGTGCCAGCAAAATTAGGAGTTCGGCAGATACGCAGTATTTT. Its protein product is CASKIRSSADTQYF.

The CDR3 DNA reads as TGTGCCACAGGTCGGGACAGGAACACCGGGGAGCTGTTTTTT. This translates into CATGRDRNTGELFF. This chain connects TRBV6-5 to TRBJ2-2, with 7 bases that match TRBD1. The CDR3 length is 14 residues. V lost 10 bases to trimming and J lost 1 base; unmatched junction nucleotides: 6. From germline, CDR1 is MNHEY and CDR2 SVGAGI.

V and J are TRBV7-8 and TRBJ1-1, with D possibly matching TRBD1 (5 bases). CDR1 is SGHVS, CDR2 FQNEAQ, per germline. The CDR3 covers 14 residues. Trimming pared 3 bases from V and 1 base from J, leaving 9 bases between. The chain's CDR3 is CASSFPGGNTEAFF. CDR3 DNA sequence: TGTGCCAGCAGCTTCCCGGGGGGGAACACTGAAGCTTTCTTT.

The CDR3 sequence is CASSPGQGGTGELFF. The CDR3 DNA reads as TGTGCCAGCAGCCCGGGACAGGGGGGCACCGGGGAGCTGTTTTTT. This chain joins TRBV7-9 and TRBJ2-2, with 11 bases that match TRBD1. CDR1 and CDR2 from the germline V gene are SEHNR and FQNEAQ (reference sequence). CDR3 length: 15 amino acids. Trimming took 5 bases from V and 4 from J; bases not matched to a gene: 3.

The V call is TRBV5-1, the J call TRBJ1-6; 9 bases fit TRBD1. The V segment lost 6 bases and the J segment 7 bases; nucleotides outside the gene matches: 5. The germline V gene has CDR1 SGHRS and CDR2 YFSETQ. The CDR3 sequence is 14 residues long. CDR3 sequence (DNA): TGCGCCAGCATCACCGGGACAGGGAATTCACCCCTCCACTTT. Its translation: CASITGTGNSPLHF.

The chain couples TRBV5-1 to TRBJ1-1; tentative D call: TRBD1 (5 bases). The V end was cut by 1 base, the J end by 1 base, with 8 bases between. The CDR3 is 14 amino acids. CDR1 is SGHRS and CDR2 is YFSETQ in the germline V gene. CDR3 sequence reads: CASSLSQGNTEAFF. The CDR3 DNA follows: TGCGCCAGCAGCTTGAGCCAGGGGAACACTGAAGCTTTCTTT.

The rearrangement joins TRBV5-1 to TRBJ2-7; the match to TRBD1 covers 8 bases. Germline V CDR1 and CDR2: SGHRS, YFSETQ. Trimming at V came to 4 bases and at J to 5 bases, leaving 5 bases not matched to a gene. The CDR3 has 13 residues. CDR3 residues: CASSRTGYDEQYF. The CDR3, as DNA: TGCGCCAGCAGCAGGACAGGGTATGACGAGCAGTACTTC.

This rearrangement joins TRBV7-2 to TRBJ2-7; D might be TRBD1 (6 bases). The V end lost 5 bases, the J end lost 3 bases, and 14 bases lay between the germline ends. This CDR3 spans 14 amino acids. Germline values: CDR1 SGHTA, CDR2 FQGNSA. The DNA for the CDR3 is TGTGCCAGCAGCCAGATGACAGGAAACTACGAGCAGTACTTC. The encoded protein is CASSQMTGNYEQYF.

The J gene is TRBJ1-4, the V gene TRBV30, with a tentative D call TRBD1 (6 bases). The CDR3 extends over 15 amino acids. CDR1 GTSNPN and CDR2 SVGIG come from the germline V gene (reference sequence). V gave up 4 bases and J gave up 7 bases, with 19 bases separating them. CDR3 residues: CAWTGKTGWAEKLFF. For the CDR3, the DNA is TGTGCCTGGACAGGGAAAACAGGGTGGGCTGAAAAACTGTTTTTT.